The following is a T cell receptor beta chain sequence with its context. Its cognate antigen is unknown. This sample is drawn from a study of cytomegalovirus exposure and HLA in healthy donors. Overall study findings and caveats: In an earlier analysis, in approximately 630 donors, most V segments appeared productive either ~87% or ~30% of the time. Later work found most CMV-associated TCR beta chains apparently HLA-restricted.

PCR involved 60 Vbeta and 13 Jbeta primers. The method was immunoSEQ multiplex PCR; TCRdb's version includes in-frame clones alone and lacks a portion of them. Across tens of thousands of clones, the top ten clones capture roughly 15% of the sample. V lost 5 bases to trimming and J lost 6 bases, with 12 bases between them. Germline CDR1 SGHTA, CDR2 FQGNSA. The CDR3 runs 13 residues. This receptor was taken from a man in his fifties or sixties in good health and CMV-seropositive. V is TRBV7-2 and J is TRBJ2-3, with D maybe TRBD1 (5 bases). The sample comprised PBMCs. Here the CDR3 reads CASSLRQPDTQYF. The DNA of the CDR3 is TGTGCCAGCAGCCTAAGACAGCCGGATACGCAGTATTTT.